A single sample gave rise to the 27 T cell receptor beta chains below, sequenced in a study of blood T cell repertoires in COVID-19 (dated by TCRdb to 2020 to 2021). Libraries were made using the immunoSEQ multiplex PCR assay. TCRdb re-hosts the immuneACCESS table, in-frame sequences only. Its copies lack some clones; in the studies checked, an unresolved V gene accounts for under half of them, and the cause for the rest is not known. For this sample there are approximately 400,000 clones; roughly 86% appear just once. The ten biggest clones cover 1% to 1.5% of the sample. The sequencing sample was made of PBMCs or T cells enriched from blood (not recorded which). The receptors here all came from a man younger than 45 who had recovered from COVID-19.

The chain carries TRBV5-1 and TRBJ2-5; a possible D gene is TRBD1 (6 bases). Trimming stripped 2 bases from V and 2 bases from J, with 10 bases between. Germline V gene data show CDR1 as SGHRS and CDR2 as YFSETQ. CDR3 length equals 14 residues. Here the CDR3 DNA reads TGCGCCAGCAGCTTTTATGACAGGCAAGAGACCCAGTACTTC. It is translated as CASSFYDRQETQYF.

The chain uses TRBV4-2 and TRBJ2-7, with 7 bases aligning to TRBD1. The CDR3 is 17 residues long. CDR1 is LGHNA, CDR2 YNFKEQ, per germline. J gave up 7 bases and V 3 bases, and 18 bases lay outside the gene matches. In DNA, the CDR3 is TGTGCCAGCAGCCACAAAGTGCCCCGGGACAGACCACAAGAGCAGTACTTC. Translation: CASSHKVPRDRPQEQYF.

Only a few counts were recorded for this clone. This chain links TRBV19 with TRBJ1-4; TRBD1 matches at 7 bases. V was pared by 10 bases and J by 4 bases, with 6 bases of the junction left unmatched. Germline lookup yields CDR1 LNHDA and CDR2 SQIVND (reference sequence). The CDR3 totals 13 residues. The CDR3 reads CATSDRSNEKLFF. CDR3 coding DNA: TGTGCCACCTCGGACAGGAGTAATGAAAAACTGTTTTTT.

The table lists this clone with a count of one. The DNA of the CDR3 is TGTGCCAGCAGTACAGGGGTTGGGGGCTATGGCTACACCTTC. Amino acid sequence: CASSTGVGGYGYTF. The V gene is TRBV6-5, the J gene TRBJ1-2; 7 bases align to TRBD1. CDR3 size: 14 residues. The trim removed 5 bases at V and 4 bases at J, leaving 7 bases unmatched. In germline, CDR1 is MNHEY, CDR2 SVGAGI.

CDR3 in DNA: TGTGCCAGCAGCCAGAGCAGGACAGGGGCCGATTTCTTT. This translates into CASSQSRTGADFF. The rearrangement joins TRBV14 to TRBJ1-1; 9 positions agree with TRBD1. J was trimmed by 13 bases and V by 3 bases; bases with no gene match: 9. The CDR3 extends over 13 amino acids. The germline V gene has CDR1 SGHDN and CDR2 FVKESK.

The CDR3 DNA reads as TGCGCCAGCAGCCAAGATTCTCTACAGGGCACTGAAGCTTTCTTT. It encodes CASSQDSLQGTEAFF. J is TRBJ1-1 and V is TRBV4-3; a weak D match, TRBD1 (6 bases). Trimming removed 0 bases from V and 4 bases from J, with 12 bases in between. Per the germline V gene, CDR1 is LGHNA and CDR2 is YSLEER. This CDR3 region has 15 residues.

The chain recombines TRBV10-2 with TRBJ2-7, with a weak D call TRBD2 (6 bases). CDR1 and CDR2 (germline): WSHSY, SAAADI. This CDR3 region has 12 residues. Deletions cut 10 bases from V and 3 bases from J, with 13 bases between. Written as DNA, the CDR3 is TGCGCCACCGCCCCCGGGGGCTACGAGCAGTACTTC. Translation: CATAPGGYEQYF.

This chain uses TRBV19 with TRBJ2-3; D might be TRBD2 (6 bases). The CDR3 extends over 15 amino acids. The germline V and J ends were trimmed by 6 bases and 2 bases, with 15 bases remaining between them. CDR1 LNHDA and CDR2 SQIVND come from the germline V gene (reference sequence). The CDR3 DNA is TGTGCCAGTAGAGGAGGGATGAAAATCACAGATACGCAGTATTTT. Translating it yields CASRGGMKITDTQYF.

V and J are TRBV6-1 and TRBJ1-2, with a tentative D call TRBD1 (5 bases). V was clipped by 2 bases and J by 5 bases, with 15 bases between them. The CDR3 is made up of 15 amino acids. Germline V gene data show CDR1 as MNHNS and CDR2 as SASEGT. CDR3: CASSELGGAGYGYTF. Here the CDR3 DNA reads TGTGCCAGCAGTGAACTCGGGGGAGCTGGTTATGGCTACACCTTC.

The rearrangement links TRBV5-1 to TRBJ2-1; 8 nucleotides line up with TRBD1. Germline V gene data show CDR1 as SGHRS and CDR2 as YFSETQ. V trimming: 0 bases; J trimming: 8 bases; junction bases outside the gene matches: 7. The CDR3 runs 15 residues. The CDR3 bases are TGCGCCAGCAGCTTGGAGTCAGGGGGCAAGCATGAGCAGTTCTTC. It is translated as CASSLESGGKHEQFF.

V and J are TRBV7-3 and TRBJ2-7; TRBD1 matches at 9 bases. Germline V lookup: CDR1 SGHTA, CDR2 FQGTGA. This CDR3 contains 18 residues. The ends lost 5 bases at V and 3 bases at J; junction bases unmatched: 17. The CDR3 region has the DNA TGTGCCAGCAGCCCTCCGGGACAGGGAATTATCGGTGGCTACGAGCAGTACTTC. Translated, it gives CASSPPGQGIIGGYEQYF. The entire variable domain, with the rest obtained from reference TRBV7-3 and TRBJ2-7, is as follows: GAGVSQTPSNKVTEKGKYVELRCDPISGHTALYWYRQSLGQGPEFLIYFQGTGAADDSGLPNDRFFAVRPEGSVSTLKIQRTERGDSAVYLCASSPPGQGIIGGYEQYFGPGTRLTVT.

This clone was detected a few times. The chain uses TRBV10-3 and TRBJ1-1; D is uncertain. The CDR3 is made up of 13 amino acids. The germline V and J ends were trimmed by 2 bases and 1 base, with 5 bases remaining between them. CDR1 ENHRY and CDR2 SYGVKD come from the germline V gene. The CDR3 bases are TGTGCCATCAGTGAGGAGGGGAACACTGAAGCTTTCTTT. Translated: CAISEEGNTEAFF.

J is TRBJ1-2 and V is TRBV4-1, with D uncertain. The CDR3 has 16 residues. The germline V gene encodes CDR1 MGHRA and CDR2 YSYEKL. Trimming took off 4 bases at V and 0 bases at J, with 15 bases between the two ends. For the CDR3, the DNA is TGCGCCAGCAGCCCCCCGCTGTGGCTGCCTAACTATGGCTACACCTTC. Translated: CASSPPLWLPNYGYTF.

This chain uses TRBV18 with TRBJ1-2, with D hard to call. The CDR3 is 18 residues long. Trimming took 0 bases from V and 3 from J, leaving 20 bases between them. Germline V gene lookup returns CDR1 KGHSH and CDR2 LQKENI. The CDR3 coding sequence is TGTGCCAGCTCACCACCGATTTCCTCTGAGGGTCTCCACTATGGCTACACCTTC. It encodes CASSPPISSEGLHYGYTF.

V usage is TRBV2 and J usage is TRBJ2-7; 7 bases map to TRBD2. The trim removed 6 bases at V and 0 bases at J, leaving 11 bases unmatched. Germline V gives CDR1 SNHLY, CDR2 FYNNEI. This CDR3 comprises 16 residues. The CDR3 region is CASSPRDYKYSYEQYF. CDR3 DNA sequence: TGTGCCAGCAGCCCCAGGGACTACAAGTACTCCTACGAGCAGTACTTC.

This CDR3 is CASSEITGELFF. Written as DNA, the CDR3 is TGTGCCAGCAGTGAAATAACCGGGGAGCTGTTTTTT. The chain carries TRBV6-1 and TRBJ2-2; D uncertain. Germline CDR1 MNHNS, CDR2 SASEGT. V dropped 2 bases and J dropped 5 bases, with 3 bases sitting between them. The CDR3 length is 12 residues.

This clone occurred once. The chain is built from TRBV6-5 and TRBJ1-3; tentatively, D is TRBD1 (5 bases). Deletions cut 5 bases from V and 4 bases from J, with 12 bases between. There are 14 residues in the CDR3. CDR1 is MNHEY, CDR2 SVGAGI, per germline. The chain's CDR3 is CASSKGWKGNTIYF. The CDR3 nucleotides are TGTGCCAGCAGTAAGGGGTGGAAAGGAAACACCATATATTTT.

The rearrangement links TRBV5-1 to TRBJ1-1, with a tentative D call TRBD1 (6 bases). The CDR3 spans 13 residues. Trimming cost V 1 base and J 6 bases, with 10 bases left between them. The germline gives CDR1 SGHRS, CDR2 YFSETQ. The CDR3 region has the DNA TGCGCCAGCAGCTTGAGGGGGATCGCTGAAGCTTTCTTT. The encoded protein is CASSLRGIAEAFF. Together with reference TRBV5-1 and TRBJ1-1, the CDR3 gives the full variable domain: KAGVTQTPRYLIKTRGQQVTLSCSPISGHRSVSWYQQTPGQGLQFLFEYFSETQRNKGNFPGRFSGRQFSNSRSEMNVSTLELGDSALYLCASSLRGIAEAFFGQGTRLTVV.

The chain combines TRBV21-1 with TRBJ1-2; TRBD1 is the table's D call and was not checked against the DNA. TRBV21-1 is reported as a pseudogene. CDR3 length: 13 amino acids. CDR3 bases: TGTGCCAGCAGCAAGGGACAGGGAAATGGCTACACCTTC. This encodes CASSKGQGNGYTF.

V gene TRBV30 combines with J gene TRBJ2-6; D is possibly TRBD2 (5 bases). Trimming cost V 4 bases and J 2 bases, with 18 bases left between them. This CDR3 has 17 residues. Germline V gives CDR1 GTSNPN, CDR2 SVGIG (reference sequence). CDR3 sequence (DNA): TGTGCCTGGACCATGGGAGAATCACCACCTGGGGCCAACGTCCTGACTTTC. It specifies CAWTMGESPPGANVLTF.

In its sample, this clone was seen a few times. The chain uses TRBV5-1 and TRBJ1-6, with TRBD1 matching over 10 bases. This CDR3 spans 15 amino acids. Germline CDR1 SGHRS, CDR2 YFSETQ. V was pared by 2 bases and J by 13 bases, with 9 bases of the junction left unmatched. CDR3: CASSFGQGGFSPLHF. The CDR3 coding sequence is TGCGCCAGCAGCTTCGGACAGGGGGGATTTAGCCCCCTCCACTTT.

This chain uses TRBV3-1 (or the pseudogene TRBV3-2) with TRBJ1-2; TRBD1 is a possible D gene (5 bases). This CDR3 comprises 15 residues. V was clipped by 0 bases and J by 7 bases, with 15 bases between them. The germline CDR1 and CDR2 sequences are LGHDT and YNNKEL (reference sequence). CDR3 sequence reads: CASSQDWQGSAGYTF. The CDR3, as DNA: TGTGCCAGCAGCCAAGACTGGCAGGGCTCGGCTGGCTACACCTTC.

This chain uses TRBV5-4 with TRBJ2-3; D is perhaps TRBD2 (5 bases). The V gene's germline CDR1 is SGHNT and CDR2 YYREEE (reference sequence). The CDR3 contains 16 residues. V was shortened by 0 bases and J by 3 bases, with 14 bases between the two germline ends. CDR3 in amino acids: CASSLGRGAETDTQYF. Written as DNA, the CDR3 is TGTGCCAGCAGCTTGGGACGGGGTGCGGAGACAGATACGCAGTATTTT.

The rearrangement uses TRBV5-4 and TRBJ1-1; TRBD1 agrees at 9 bases. The CDR3 is 16 residues long. From germline, CDR1 is SGHNT and CDR2 YYREEE (reference sequence). The J segment lost 0 bases and the V segment lost 3 bases, leaving 6 bases of the junction unmatched. The CDR3 here is CASSSRTGAMNTEAFF. CDR3 sequence (DNA): TGTGCCAGCAGCTCCCGGACAGGGGCCATGAACACTGAAGCTTTCTTT.

The genes are TRBV5-1 and TRBJ2-7, with 11 bases lining up with TRBD2. The J segment lost 0 bases and the V segment lost 4 bases, leaving 9 bases of the junction unmatched. The germline CDR1 and CDR2 sequences are SGHRS and YFSETQ. The CDR3 is 17 residues long. The CDR3 DNA reads as TGCGCCAGCAGCACGGGAGGTACTAGCGGGGGCTCCTACGAGCAGTACTTC. It specifies CASSTGGTSGGSYEQYF.

The chain combines TRBV7-9 with TRBJ2-1; D gene uncertain. The germline CDR1 and CDR2 sequences are SEHNR and FQNEAQ (reference sequence). This CDR3 contains 11 residues. The V gene lost 5 bases and the J gene lost 10 bases, with 9 bases spanning the gap. The CDR3 region is CASSPLGEQFF. Written as DNA, the CDR3 is TGTGCCAGCAGCCCCCTAGGAGAGCAGTTCTTC. Combining the CDR3 with reference TRBV7-9 and TRBJ2-1 gives the whole variable domain DTGVSQNPRHKITKRGQNVTFRCDPISEHNRLYWYRQTLGQGPEFLTYFQNEAQLEKSRLLSDRFSAERPKGSFSTLEIQRTEQGDSAMYLCASSPLGEQFFGPGTRLTVL.

This chain connects TRBV29-1 to TRBJ1-2, with unresolved D. The CDR3 is 13 amino acids. Germline V gene lookup returns CDR1 SQVTM and CDR2 ANQGSEA. The germline V and J ends were trimmed by 5 bases and 0 bases, with 10 bases remaining between them. The chain's CDR3 is CSVSTPSNYGYTF. The CDR3 coding sequence is TGCAGCGTTTCTACCCCTTCTAACTATGGCTACACCTTC.